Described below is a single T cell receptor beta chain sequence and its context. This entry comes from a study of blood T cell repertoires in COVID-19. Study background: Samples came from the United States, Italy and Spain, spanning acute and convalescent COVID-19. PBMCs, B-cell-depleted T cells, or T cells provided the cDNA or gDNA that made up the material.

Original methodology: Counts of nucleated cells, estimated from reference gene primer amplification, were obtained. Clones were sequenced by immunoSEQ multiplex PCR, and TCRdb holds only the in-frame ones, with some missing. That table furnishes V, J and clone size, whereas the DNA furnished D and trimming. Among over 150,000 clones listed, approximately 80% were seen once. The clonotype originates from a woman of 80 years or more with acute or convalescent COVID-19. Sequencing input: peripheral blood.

The CDR3 here is CASSRDSPMRGYTF. As DNA, the CDR3 is TGTGCCAGCAGCCGGGACAGCCCCATGAGGGGCTACACCTTC. V is TRBV5-5 and J is TRBJ1-2, with 7 bases fitting TRBD1. The CDR3 has 14 amino acids. The germline gives CDR1 SGHKS, CDR2 YYEKEE (reference sequence). With 4 bases clipped from V and 8 bases from J, the junction kept 11 bases outside the gene matches.